The 17 T cell receptor beta chains reported below all come from one sample, sequenced in a study of shared clonotypes between healthy human individuals. Measured with immunoSEQ multiplex PCR; TCRdb has only the in-frame clones, and not every one. The sample contains about 640,000 clones, approximately 75% of which appear only once. The sequencing input was memory CD4+ T cells sorted from blood. Stated subset: CD45RA-negative fraction. These receptors were collected from a woman under 40 in good health.

The CDR3 here is CASSLGQQNTEAFF. The CDR3 nucleotides read TGTGCCAGCAGTTTGGGCCAGCAGAACACTGAAGCTTTCTTT. V usage is TRBV27 and J usage is TRBJ1-1; D remains ambiguous. There are 14 residues in the CDR3. The V gene lost 3 bases and the J gene lost 1 base, with 9 bases spanning the gap. Germline CDR1 is MNHEY and CDR2 is SMNVEV (reference sequence).

The chain is built from TRBV11-2 and TRBJ2-1; D uncertain. Looked up from germline, CDR1 is SGHAT and CDR2 is FQNNGV. Trimming left V 5 bases short and J 12 bases short, with 11 bases between. CDR3 size: 11 residues. CDR3 region: CASSRQFGQFF. The CDR3 DNA reads TGTGCCAGCAGCAGACAATTTGGGCAGTTCTTC.

The chain is built from TRBV7-2 and TRBJ2-1; D remains unclear. V was cut by 5 bases and J by 0 bases, with 14 bases left in between. The CDR3 totals 16 residues. Per germline, CDR1 SGHTA and CDR2 FQGNSA. The CDR3 DNA reads TGTGCCAGCAGCGCGGTTAGCTGGAGCTCCTACAATGAGCAGTTCTTC. It specifies CASSAVSWSSYNEQFF.

V usage is TRBV6-1 and J usage is TRBJ2-7; D uncertain. Trimming pared 8 bases from V and 5 bases from J, leaving 13 bases between. Germline values: CDR1 MNHNS, CDR2 SASEGT. The CDR3 consists of 12 residues. Here the CDR3 reads CASQKPWDEQYF. DNA of the CDR3: TGTGCCAGCCAGAAGCCTTGGGACGAGCAGTACTTC.

The V call is TRBV9, the J call TRBJ1-5, with D possibly TRBD1 on 5 matching bases. The germline CDR1 and CDR2 sequences are SGDLS and YYNGEE. There are 14 residues in the CDR3. Trimming removed 5 bases at V and 7 bases at J, with 16 bases between. This CDR3 is CASSVSGGGQPQHF. The DNA of the CDR3 is TGTGCCAGCAGTGTCAGCGGGGGTGGCCAGCCCCAGCATTTT.

This clone is a singleton in its sample. CDR3 residues: CASSFLGHPDSYEQYF. The CDR3 nucleotides are TGCGCCAGCAGCTTTTTGGGACATCCTGACTCCTACGAGCAGTACTTC. J is TRBJ2-7 and V is TRBV5-1, with D maybe TRBD1 (6 bases). The CDR3 is 16 amino acids. Germline V gene data show CDR1 as SGHRS and CDR2 as YFSETQ. The ends were cut back, 2 bases at V and 0 bases at J, with 15 bases in the middle.

The rearrangement joins TRBV6-6 to TRBJ2-2; no firm D call. CDR1 MNHNY and CDR2 SVGAGI come from the germline V gene (reference sequence). Trimming cost V 6 bases and J 0 bases, with 8 bases left between them. CDR3 length equals 14 residues. CDR3 in amino acids: CASSLDANTGELFF. CDR3 sequence (DNA): TGTGCCAGCAGCTTGGACGCGAACACCGGGGAGCTGTTTTTT.

This clone was found a few times. This chain links TRBV6-6 with TRBJ2-5; TRBD2 matches 9 bases. The germline gives CDR1 MNHNY, CDR2 SVGAGI (reference sequence). The junction had 9 bases not matched to a gene; V was cut back by 2 bases and J by 11 bases. CDR3 size: 14 residues. CDR3 bases: TGTGCCAGCAGTTACGGCGGGAGGGCCGGAGAGCAGTACTTC. Its protein product is CASSYGGRAGEQYF.

This sequence joins TRBV6-5 and TRBJ1-5; D call uncertain. The CDR3 contains 13 residues. Per germline, CDR1 MNHEY and CDR2 SVGAGI. Trimming cost V 6 bases and J 5 bases, with 11 bases left between them. CDR3 nucleotides: TGTGCCAGCAGCAGGACGGCCTATCAGCCCCAGCATTTT. It is translated as CASSRTAYQPQHF.

Remarks on this clone: A much more abundant neighbour one base away suggests this may be a read error. This chain links TRBV9 with TRBJ2-3; D is unclear. The CDR3 has 12 residues. Germline CDR1 is SGDLS and CDR2 is YYNGEE. Trimming pared 4 bases from V and 2 bases from J, leaving 5 bases between. CDR3 amino acids: CASSFNTDTQYF. CDR3 DNA: TGTGCCAGCAGCTTCAACACAGATACGCAGTATTTT.

This chain joins TRBV5-5 and TRBJ2-7; possibly TRBD1 for D (6 bases). Germline V gene sequence: CDR1 SGHKS, CDR2 YYEKEE (reference sequence). CDR3 length equals 15 residues. V dropped 0 bases and J dropped 2 bases, with 12 bases sitting between them. The CDR3 here is CASSLVAGVAYEQYF. DNA for the CDR3: TGTGCCAGCAGCTTGGTGGCAGGGGTTGCCTACGAGCAGTACTTC.

This chain joins TRBV15 and TRBJ1-1; no reliable D call. Looked up from germline, CDR1 is LNHNV and CDR2 is YYDKDF (reference sequence). V lost 0 bases, J lost 3 bases, and 14 bases lay in between. The CDR3 totals 16 residues. In DNA form, the CDR3 reads TGTGCCACCAGCAGAGAAGCCTACAGTTGGGACACTGAAGCTTTCTTT. It specifies CATSREAYSWDTEAFF.

CDR3 sequence (DNA): TGTGCCAGCAGGGCGAGGGGGCGGAACGAGCAGTACTTC. It is translated as CASRARGRNEQYF. The V and J genes are TRBV2 and TRBJ2-7, with TRBD1 matching over 7 bases. The CDR3 covers 13 residues. J was trimmed by 5 bases and V by 6 bases; bases with no gene match: 7. CDR1 SNHLY and CDR2 FYNNEI come from the germline V gene.

The V call is TRBV6-5, the J call TRBJ1-3, with 7 bases matching TRBD1. Germline loops: CDR1 MNHEY, CDR2 SVGAGI. CDR3 length: 15 residues. Trimming took 4 bases from V and 2 from J; bases not matched to a gene: 5. CDR3 loop: CASSLQGKAGNTIYF. The CDR3 bases are TGTGCCAGCAGTTTACAGGGGAAGGCTGGAAACACCATATATTTT.

The rearrangement joins TRBV5-1 to TRBJ2-7; D not certain. V lost 0 bases and J lost 3, with 10 bases in between. Germline assignment: CDR1 SGHRS and CDR2 YFSETQ. This CDR3 contains 14 residues. CDR3: CASSLGRQLYEQYF. In DNA form, the CDR3 reads TGCGCCAGCAGCTTGGGTCGGCAGCTCTACGAGCAGTACTTC. Full variable domain (outside the CDR3, taken from reference TRBV5-1 and TRBJ2-7): KAGVTQTPRYLIKTRGQQVTLSCSPISGHRSVSWYQQTPGQGLQFLFEYFSETQRNKGNFPGRFSGRQFSNSRSEMNVSTLELGDSALYLCASSLGRQLYEQYFGPGTRLTVT.

The CDR3 DNA reads TGTGCCAGTAGCAAGACTAGCGGGAGACTTAATGAGCAGTTCTTC. It translates to CASSKTSGRLNEQFF. This chain joins TRBV19 and TRBJ2-1; 12 positions match TRBD2. V was clipped by 6 bases and J by 7 bases; unmatched bases: 7. From germline, CDR1 is LNHDA and CDR2 SQIVND (reference sequence). The CDR3 totals 15 residues.

The V call is TRBV11-2, the J call TRBJ2-7; the D gene is possibly TRBD2 (6 bases). From germline, CDR1 is SGHAT and CDR2 FQNNGV. CDR3 length equals 15 residues. Between the trimmed V and J ends, which lost 4 bases and 3 bases, there was a span of 16 bases. The CDR3 DNA reads as TGTGCCAGCAGCTATCAGAGGGACTCCTTCTACGAGCAGTACTTC. This encodes CASSYQRDSFYEQYF.